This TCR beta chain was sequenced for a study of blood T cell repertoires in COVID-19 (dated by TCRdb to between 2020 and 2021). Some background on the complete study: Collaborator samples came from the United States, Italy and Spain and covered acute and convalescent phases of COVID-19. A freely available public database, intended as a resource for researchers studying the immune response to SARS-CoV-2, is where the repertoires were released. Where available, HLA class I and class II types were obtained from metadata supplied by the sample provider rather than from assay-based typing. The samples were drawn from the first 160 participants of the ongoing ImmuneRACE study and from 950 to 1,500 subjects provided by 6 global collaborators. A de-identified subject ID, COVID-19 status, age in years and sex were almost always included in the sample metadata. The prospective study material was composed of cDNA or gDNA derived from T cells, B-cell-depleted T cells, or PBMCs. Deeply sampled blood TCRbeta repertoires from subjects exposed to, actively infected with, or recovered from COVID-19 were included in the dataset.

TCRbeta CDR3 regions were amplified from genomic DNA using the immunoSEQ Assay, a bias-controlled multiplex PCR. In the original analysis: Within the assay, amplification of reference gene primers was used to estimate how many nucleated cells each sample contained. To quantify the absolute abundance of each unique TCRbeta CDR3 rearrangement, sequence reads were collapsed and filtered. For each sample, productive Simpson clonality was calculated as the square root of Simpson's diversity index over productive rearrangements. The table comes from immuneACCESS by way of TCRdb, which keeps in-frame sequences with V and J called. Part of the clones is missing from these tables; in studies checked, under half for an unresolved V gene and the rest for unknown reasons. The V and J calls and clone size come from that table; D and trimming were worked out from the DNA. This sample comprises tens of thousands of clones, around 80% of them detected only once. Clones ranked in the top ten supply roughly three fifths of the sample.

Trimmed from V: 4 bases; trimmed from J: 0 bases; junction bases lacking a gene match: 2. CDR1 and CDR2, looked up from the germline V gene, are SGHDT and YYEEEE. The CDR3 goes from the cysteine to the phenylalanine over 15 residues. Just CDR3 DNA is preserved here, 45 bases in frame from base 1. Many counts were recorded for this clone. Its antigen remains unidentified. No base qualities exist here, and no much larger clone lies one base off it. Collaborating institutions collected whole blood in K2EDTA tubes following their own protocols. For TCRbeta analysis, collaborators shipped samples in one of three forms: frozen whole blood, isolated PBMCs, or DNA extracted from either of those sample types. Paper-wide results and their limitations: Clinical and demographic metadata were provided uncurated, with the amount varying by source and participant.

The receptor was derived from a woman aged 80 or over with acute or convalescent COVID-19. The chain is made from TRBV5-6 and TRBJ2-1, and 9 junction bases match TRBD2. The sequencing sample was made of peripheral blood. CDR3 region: CASSPRGGSYNEQFF. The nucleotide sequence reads TGTGCCAGCAGCCCGCGGGGGGGCTCCTACAATGAGCAGTTCTTC.